This T cell receptor (beta chain) was captured by sequencing in a study of blood T cell repertoires in COVID-19. Study details: Collection of acute and convalescent COVID-19 samples took place in the United States, Italy and Spain.

Germline CDR1 SNHLY, CDR2 FYNNEI. V was shortened by 6 bases and J by 8 bases, with 19 bases between the two germline ends. This CDR3 is built from 14 residues. Per the original data handling: Cell counts per sample came from amplifying reference gene primers. TCRdb keeps only in-frame clones here, not all; method: immunoSEQ multiplex PCR. The V and J calls and clone size are taken from that table; D and trimming were inferred from the DNA. The sample records about 59,000 clones, 73% being singletons. The origin of this receptor is a woman between 65 and 79 years old with acute or convalescent COVID-19. The specimen sequenced was peripheral blood. The chain joins TRBV2 to TRBJ1-2; D gene uncertain. The CDR3 spells CASSIAGNIKGYTF. As DNA, the CDR3 is TGTGCCAGCAGCATTGCCGGGAACATAAAGGGCTACACCTTC.